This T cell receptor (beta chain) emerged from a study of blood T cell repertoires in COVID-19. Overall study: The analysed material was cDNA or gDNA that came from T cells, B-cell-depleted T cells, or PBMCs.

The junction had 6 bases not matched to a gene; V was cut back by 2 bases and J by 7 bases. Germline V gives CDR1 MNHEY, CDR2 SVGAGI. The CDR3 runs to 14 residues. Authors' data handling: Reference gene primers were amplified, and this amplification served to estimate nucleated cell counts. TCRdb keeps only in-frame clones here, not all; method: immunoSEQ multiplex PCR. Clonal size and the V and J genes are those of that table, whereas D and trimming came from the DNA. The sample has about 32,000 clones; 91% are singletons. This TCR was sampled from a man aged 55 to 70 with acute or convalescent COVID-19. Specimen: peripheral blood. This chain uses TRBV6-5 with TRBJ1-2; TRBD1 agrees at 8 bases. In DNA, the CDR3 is TGTGCCAGCAGTTACACTGGACAGGGATTTGGCTACACCTTC. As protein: CASSYTGQGFGYTF.